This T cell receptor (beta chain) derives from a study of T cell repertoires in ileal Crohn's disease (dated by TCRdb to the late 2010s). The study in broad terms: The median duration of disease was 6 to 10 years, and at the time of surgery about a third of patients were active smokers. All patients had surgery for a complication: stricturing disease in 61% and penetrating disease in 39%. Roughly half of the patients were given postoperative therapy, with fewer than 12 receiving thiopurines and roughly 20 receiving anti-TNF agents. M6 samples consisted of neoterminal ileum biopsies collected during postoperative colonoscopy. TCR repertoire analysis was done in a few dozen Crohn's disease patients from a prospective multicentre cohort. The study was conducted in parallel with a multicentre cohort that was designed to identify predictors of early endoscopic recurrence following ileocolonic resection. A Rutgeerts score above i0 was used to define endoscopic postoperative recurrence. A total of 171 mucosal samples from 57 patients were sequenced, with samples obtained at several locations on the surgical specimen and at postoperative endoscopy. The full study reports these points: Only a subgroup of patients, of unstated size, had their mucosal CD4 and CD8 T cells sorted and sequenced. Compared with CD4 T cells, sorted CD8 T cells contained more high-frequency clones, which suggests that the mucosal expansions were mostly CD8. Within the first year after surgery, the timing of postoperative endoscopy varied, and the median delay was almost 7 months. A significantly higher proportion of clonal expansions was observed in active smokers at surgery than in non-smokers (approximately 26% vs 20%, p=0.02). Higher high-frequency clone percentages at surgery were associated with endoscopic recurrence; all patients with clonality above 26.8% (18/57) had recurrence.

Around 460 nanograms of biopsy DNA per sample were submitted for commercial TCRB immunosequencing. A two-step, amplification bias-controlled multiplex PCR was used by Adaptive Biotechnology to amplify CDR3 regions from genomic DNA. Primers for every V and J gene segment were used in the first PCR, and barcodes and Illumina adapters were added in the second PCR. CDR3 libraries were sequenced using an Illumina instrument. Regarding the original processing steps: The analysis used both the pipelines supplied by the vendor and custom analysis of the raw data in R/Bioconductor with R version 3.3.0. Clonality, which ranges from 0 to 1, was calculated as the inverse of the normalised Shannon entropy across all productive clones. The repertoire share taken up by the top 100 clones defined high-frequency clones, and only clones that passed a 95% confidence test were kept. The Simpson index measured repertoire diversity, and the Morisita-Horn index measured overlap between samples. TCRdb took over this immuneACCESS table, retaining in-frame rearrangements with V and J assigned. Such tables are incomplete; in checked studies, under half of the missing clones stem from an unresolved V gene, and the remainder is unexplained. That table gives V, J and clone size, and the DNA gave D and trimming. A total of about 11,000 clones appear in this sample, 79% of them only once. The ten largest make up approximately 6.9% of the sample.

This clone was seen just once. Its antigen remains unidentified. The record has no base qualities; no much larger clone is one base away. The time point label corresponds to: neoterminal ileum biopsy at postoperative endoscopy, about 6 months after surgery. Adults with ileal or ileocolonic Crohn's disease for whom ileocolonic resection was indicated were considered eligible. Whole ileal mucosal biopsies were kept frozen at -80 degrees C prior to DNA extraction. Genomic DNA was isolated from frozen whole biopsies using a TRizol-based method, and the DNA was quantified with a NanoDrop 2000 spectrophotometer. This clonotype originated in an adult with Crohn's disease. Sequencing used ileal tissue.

The DNA is TGTGCCTGGACCCTAGGGGAATCGGGTGAAAAACTGTTTTTT. This encodes CAWTLGESGEKLFF. The receptor chain draws on TRBV30 and TRBJ1-4; the D region possibly corresponds to TRBD1 (5 bases align). The CDR3, from cysteine to phenylalanine, totals 14 residues. Of all the DNA, just the CDR3 is kept, 42 bases in frame from base 1. CDR1 and CDR2, per the germline V gene (reference sequence), are GTSNPN and SVGIG. V loses 4 bases, J loses 7 bases, and the germline ends lie 16 bases apart. The CDR3, completed at both ends by the reference TRBV30 and TRBJ1-4 genes, gives the full variable domain SQTIHQWPATLVQPVGSPLSLECTVEGTSNPNLYWYRQAAGRGLQLLFYSVGIGQISSEVPQNLSASRPQDRQFILSSKKLLLSDSGFYLCAWTLGESGEKLFFGSGTQLSVL.